Listed here are 29 T cell receptor beta chains from one sample, sequenced in a study of beta chain features in type 1 diabetes. Study results and caveats: TCRB CDR3s were moderately but significantly shorter in Type 1 diabetes patients in all four CD4+ subsets.

Expressed TCRB transcripts were sequenced, since all the RNA that had been isolated was reverse transcribed. Produced via immunoSEQ multiplex PCR; TCRdb's table is partial and in-frame only. The data hold about 240,000 clones, with approximately 13% observed a single time. For these receptors, no antigen is known. The sample consisted of naive CD4+ T cells from blood. The origin of the receptors is a man younger than 45 with type 1 diabetes.

The CDR3 sequence is CASSFENREGREQFF. The CDR3 DNA reads TGCGCCAGCAGCTTCGAGAACAGGGAGGGTCGAGAGCAGTTCTTC. The chain links TRBV5-1 to TRBJ2-1; D possibly corresponds to TRBD2 (7 bases). V lost 2 bases, J lost 10 bases, and 19 bases lay in between. CDR1 and CDR2 (germline): SGHRS, YFSETQ. The CDR3 length is 15 residues.

The chain uses TRBV9 and TRBJ1-2; a weak D match, TRBD1 (6 bases). The CDR3 has 19 residues. CDR1 and CDR2 (germline): SGDLS, YYNGEE. V was pared by 4 bases and J by 3 bases, with 28 bases between. For the CDR3, the DNA is TGTGCCAGCAGCTCATCAAAGGACGTGGGGGCAGGAACCTACTATGGCTACACCTTC. It translates to CASSSSKDVGAGTYYGYTF.

This clone appeared a few times. The V call is TRBV2, the J call TRBJ1-1, with a tentative D call TRBD1 (6 bases). V was cut by 6 bases and J by 0 bases, with 11 bases left in between. Per germline, CDR1 SNHLY and CDR2 FYNNEI. The CDR3 covers 14 residues. The CDR3 coding sequence is TGTGCCAGCAGACAAGGACAGATGAACACTGAAGCTTTCTTT. Translation gives CASRQGQMNTEAFF.

The chain links TRBV5-1 to TRBJ2-3; 9 bases line up with TRBD2. V lost 3 bases and J lost 0; bases outside the gene matches: 5. Germline V gives CDR1 SGHRS, CDR2 YFSETQ. The CDR3 has 16 amino acids. The CDR3 protein is CASSSGTSRSTDTQYF. In DNA form, the CDR3 reads TGCGCCAGCAGCTCCGGGACTAGCCGGAGCACAGATACGCAGTATTTT.

In its sample, this clone was seen a few times. Other nucleotide sequences from this sample produce the same CDR3. The V and J genes are TRBV6-5 and TRBJ2-7; D may be TRBD1 (6 bases). The CDR3 spans 12 residues. V lost 5 bases and J 1 base, leaving 6 bases between the germline ends. CDR1 and CDR2 (germline): MNHEY, SVGAGI. The CDR3 nucleotides are TGTGCCAGCAGTAGGGGGTCCTACGAGCAGTACTTC. Translation gives CASSRGSYEQYF.

This clone was observed a handful of times. The chain employs TRBV6-5 and TRBJ2-6, with D possibly TRBD2 on 6 matching bases. The CDR3 contains 16 residues. Trimming left V 0 bases short and J 4 bases short, with 10 bases between. Germline lookup yields CDR1 MNHEY and CDR2 SVGAGI. CDR3 sequence reads: CASSYSGGDGANVLTF. The CDR3 nucleotides read TGTGCCAGCAGTTACTCGGGGGGTGACGGGGCCAACGTCCTGACTTTC.

This clone appeared a few times. The chain employs TRBV7-2 and TRBJ1-2, with D perhaps TRBD1 (5 bases). Trimming took off 5 bases at V and 8 bases at J, with 21 bases between the two ends. CDR3 length equals 15 residues. The V gene's germline CDR1 is SGHTA and CDR2 FQGNSA. The chain's CDR3 is CASSIDGSRVDGYTF. CDR3 nucleotide sequence: TGTGCCAGCAGCATAGACGGGAGCAGGGTAGACGGCTACACCTTC.

The chain couples TRBV7-2 to TRBJ2-3, with 8 bases fitting TRBD2. Germline V gene data show CDR1 as SGHTA and CDR2 as FQGNSA. After removal of 1 base from V and 5 bases from J, the junction contained 2 bases not matched to a gene. CDR3 length: 14 amino acids. CDR3 in DNA: TGTGCCAGCAGCTTAGTCCTAGCGGGAGATACGCAGTATTTT. Translating gives CASSLVLAGDTQYF.

This clone was counted only a few times. The chain joins TRBV5-5 to TRBJ2-2; D is possibly TRBD1 (5 bases). Germline V lookup: CDR1 SGHKS, CDR2 YYEKEE (reference sequence). This CDR3 region has 15 residues. Trimming stripped 3 bases from V and 6 bases from J, with 15 bases between. The CDR3 loop reads CASSSNNQGSGELFF. For the CDR3, the DNA is TGTGCCAGCAGCTCGAATAACCAGGGTTCCGGGGAGCTGTTTTTT.

This clone was seen a handful of times. The chain couples TRBV29-1 to TRBJ2-5; TRBD1 matches at 10 bases. Germline CDR1 and CDR2: SQVTM and ANQGSEA. The CDR3 contains 12 residues. V gave up 6 bases and J gave up 11 bases; unmatched junction bases: 9. The CDR3 DNA reads as TGCAGCGTCGGGACAGGGGCGGGAGAGCAGTACTTC. Translated, it gives CSVGTGAGEQYF.

This clone came up a few times. The chain has TRBV11-2 and TRBJ2-2; 9 bases are a match to TRBD1. The CDR3 contains 19 residues. V lost 5 bases and J lost 5; bases outside the gene matches: 18. In germline, CDR1 is SGHAT, CDR2 FQNNGV. The CDR3 protein is CASSTGISYGTGRTGELFF. The CDR3, as DNA: TGTGCCAGCAGCACCGGAATTAGCTACGGGACAGGGCGGACCGGGGAGCTGTTTTTT.

This clone came up a few times. The chain carries TRBV11-2 and TRBJ2-7, with 7 bases lining up with TRBD2. The CDR3 contains 16 residues. Germline V gives CDR1 SGHAT, CDR2 FQNNGV. V shed 1 base and J 3 bases; nucleotides not matched to a gene: 9. Here the CDR3 DNA reads TGTGCCAGCAGCTTAGGGGGCGGCGGGAGCGACTACGAGCAGTACTTC. This encodes CASSLGGGGSDYEQYF.

The table lists this clone with a few counts. The V and J genes are TRBV30 and TRBJ2-1; weak D call: TRBD2 (6 bases). This CDR3 has 11 residues. Germline lookup yields CDR1 GTSNPN and CDR2 SVGIG (reference sequence). Trimming stripped 7 bases from V and 10 bases from J, with 14 bases between. The DNA of the CDR3 is TGTGCCTATGGCGGGGCGAGGGAGCAGTTCTTC. Translated, it gives CAYGGAREQFF.

This clone was seen only a few times. This chain connects TRBV11-2 to TRBJ2-5; 9 positions agree with TRBD1. The V and J ends lost 5 bases and 4 bases, in that order; junction bases with no gene match: 2. CDR1 SGHAT and CDR2 FQNNGV come from the germline V gene. This CDR3 is 13 amino acids long. The CDR3 region has the DNA TGTGCCAGCAGCGTGGGACAGGGAGAGACCCAGTACTTC. As protein: CASSVGQGETQYF.

This clone was seen a handful of times. V and J are TRBV6-5 and TRBJ1-2; D possibly corresponds to TRBD1 (6 bases). The V gene's germline CDR1 is MNHEY and CDR2 SVGAGI. V lost 6 bases and J 1 base, leaving 12 bases between the germline ends. The CDR3 sequence is 14 residues long. CDR3 sequence: CASRRQALNYGYTF. In DNA, the CDR3 is TGTGCCAGCAGACGACAGGCCCTTAACTATGGCTACACCTTC.

This clone has more than one count but fewer than ten. This chain joins TRBV29-1 and TRBJ1-1, with D tentatively TRBD1 (5 bases). Trimming shortened V by 8 bases and J by 10 bases, and 23 bases separated the two germline ends. CDR3 length: 13 residues. CDR1 is SQVTM and CDR2 is ANQGSEA in the germline V gene. CDR3 region: CSTRLLGGDGAFF. Here the CDR3 DNA reads TGCAGCACACGACTACTGGGGGGGGATGGAGCTTTCTTT.

This clone was seen a handful of times. V is TRBV5-4 and J is TRBJ2-2; D may be TRBD1 (5 bases). The germline V and J ends were trimmed by 1 base and 7 bases, with 20 bases remaining between them. This CDR3 has 17 residues. In germline, CDR1 is SGHNT, CDR2 YYREEE (reference sequence). Here the CDR3 DNA reads TGTGCCAGCAGCTTGTTTCAGTCGCAGGGAAGTAACGGGGAGCTGTTTTTT. This translates into CASSLFQSQGSNGELFF.

This clone was seen more than once but under ten times. This chain links TRBV4-2 with TRBJ2-7; D is perhaps TRBD2 (5 bases). V was pared by 4 bases and J by 5 bases, with 24 bases between. The CDR3 extends over 17 amino acids. The germline gives CDR1 LGHNA, CDR2 YNFKEQ. The CDR3 here is CASSRVVSGRDPHEQYF. Written as DNA, the CDR3 is TGTGCCAGCAGCCGGGTTGTGTCGGGAAGAGATCCCCACGAGCAGTACTTC.

This chain uses TRBV19 with TRBJ2-1; 12 bases align to TRBD2. V dropped 5 bases and J dropped 7; count of bases not matched to a gene: 9. CDR1 LNHDA and CDR2 SQIVND come from the germline V gene (reference sequence). This CDR3 contains 16 residues. The CDR3 region is CASSAQASGRVNEQFF. CDR3 bases: TGTGCCAGTAGTGCGCAAGCTAGCGGGAGGGTGAATGAGCAGTTCTTC.

Notes on this clone: This same CDR3 is encoded by further DNA sequences in the sample. The V gene is TRBV29-1, the J gene TRBJ1-1; maybe TRBD1 (5 bases). Trimming stripped 6 bases from V and 1 base from J, with 9 bases between. Germline V gene data show CDR1 as SQVTM and CDR2 as ANQGSEA. This CDR3 has 12 residues. The CDR3 DNA reads as TGCAGCGTCGGGGGAGGGAACACTGAAGCTTTCTTT. This gives the protein CSVGGGNTEAFF.

The chain combines TRBV30 with TRBJ1-5; the D gene is possibly TRBD1 (5 bases). The V gene lost 0 bases and the J gene lost 3 bases, with 6 bases spanning the gap. Germline-derived CDR1 and CDR2 are GTSNPN and SVGIG (reference sequence). The CDR3 is 13 residues long. The CDR3 nucleotides read TGTGCCTGGAGTGTAGGGGACAATCAGCCCCAGCATTTT. As protein: CAWSVGDNQPQHF.

V gene TRBV11-2 combines with J gene TRBJ2-5; the D gene is possibly TRBD1 (6 bases). The germline V and J ends were trimmed by 0 bases and 5 bases, with 13 bases remaining between them. Looked up from germline, CDR1 is SGHAT and CDR2 is FQNNGV. CDR3 length equals 15 residues. The CDR3 nucleotides are TGTGCCAGCAGCTTAGAACAGGGTTTATGGGAGACCCAGTACTTC. It translates to CASSLEQGLWETQYF.

The chain joins TRBV2 to TRBJ2-1, with TRBD2 as a possible D gene (5 bases). The CDR3 loop spans 14 amino acids. Germline V gives CDR1 SNHLY, CDR2 FYNNEI. Trimming removed 7 bases from V and 2 bases from J, with 12 bases in between. The CDR3 DNA is TGTGCCAGCATAATGCTAGCAACCTACAATGAGCAGTTCTTC. Residues: CASIMLATYNEQFF. Using reference TRBV2 and TRBJ2-1 for the parts outside the CDR3, the full variable domain is EPEVTQTPSHQVTQMGQEVILRCVPISNHLYFYWYRQILGQKVEFLVSFYNNEISEKSEIFDDQFSVERPDGSNFTLKIRSTKLEDSAMYFCASIMLATYNEQFFGPGTRLTVL.

The chain joins TRBV15 to TRBJ2-7; D may be TRBD2 (5 bases). The V end lost 0 bases, the J end lost 6 bases, and 24 bases lay between the germline ends. The germline CDR1 and CDR2 sequences are LNHNV and YYDKDF (reference sequence). The CDR3 has 18 residues. The CDR3 reads CATSRDFPQRRPRGEQYF. The CDR3 DNA follows: TGTGCCACCAGCAGAGATTTCCCGCAGCGGAGGCCCCGGGGCGAGCAGTACTTC.

CDR3 protein: CASSRGQGRTDTQYF. As DNA, the CDR3 is TGTGCCAGCAGTCGAGGACAGGGCCGCACAGATACGCAGTATTTT. The chain couples TRBV6-5 to TRBJ2-3, with 8 bases identical to TRBD1. J gave up 1 base and V 5 bases, and 5 bases lay outside the gene matches. CDR3 length: 15 amino acids. Germline V gene lookup returns CDR1 MNHEY and CDR2 SVGAGI.

This clone was seen a handful of times. The J gene is TRBJ1-1, the V gene TRBV5-7; maybe TRBD1 (6 bases). TRBV5-7 is annotated as an ORF whose role is uncertain. CDR3 size: 13 residues. V lost 4 bases, J lost 5 bases, and 12 bases lay in between. Here the CDR3 reads CASSAHRVTEAFF. CDR3 nucleotides: TGTGCCAGCAGCGCGCACAGGGTTACTGAAGCTTTCTTT.

J is TRBJ2-3 and V is TRBV6-1, with D possibly TRBD2 on 6 matching bases. V dropped 1 base and J dropped 1 base, with 6 bases sitting between them. Germline assignment: CDR1 MNHNS and CDR2 SASEGT. CDR3 size: 14 residues. CDR3 protein: CASSEGGGTDTQYF. In DNA, the CDR3 is TGTGCCAGCAGTGAAGGCGGGGGCACAGATACGCAGTATTTT.

V is TRBV6-5 and J is TRBJ2-1; the D is unclear. V lost 6 bases to trimming and J lost 7 bases, with 7 bases between them. Germline loops: CDR1 MNHEY, CDR2 SVGAGI. This CDR3 comprises 11 residues. CDR3 sequence: CASRTGNEQFF. In DNA form, the CDR3 reads TGTGCCAGCAGAACGGGTAATGAGCAGTTCTTC.

The table lists this clone with a few counts. The CDR3 spells CAWSRSHSETQYF. CDR3 coding DNA: TGTGCCTGGAGCCGCTCCCACTCGGAGACCCAGTACTTC. This chain connects TRBV30 to TRBJ2-5, with no clear D. The germline V and J ends were trimmed by 3 bases and 5 bases, with 13 bases remaining between them. Germline CDR1 is GTSNPN and CDR2 is SVGIG (reference sequence). The CDR3 runs 13 residues.